These T cell receptor beta chains were read from a single sample in a study of monozygotic twins with inflammatory bowel disease. Following a re-call of the 5' RACE reads, TCRdb has one entry per CDR3 protein and lacks DNA. The repertoire table contains approximately 390,000 distinct CDR3 sequences. Material: blood. The receptors originated from a human donor with ulcerative colitis or Crohn's disease, or a healthy co-twin of an affected twin (not recorded which). The CDR3 runs from the conserved cysteine through the conserved F or W.

J: TRBJ1-6
V: TRBV30
CDR3: CAWSAGPKGSPLHF

J: TRBJ2-1
V: TRBV7-9
CDR3: CASSASLAGPYNEQFF

J: TRBJ2-1
V: TRBV3-1
CDR3: CASCPGTNNEQFF

J: TRBJ2-1
V: TRBV5-1
CDR3: CASKVAGNEQFF

J: TRBJ2-1
V: TRBV20-1
CDR3: CSASLAGGNYNEQFF

J: TRBJ2-7
V: TRBV28
CDR3: CASSLGYRPGAYEQYF

J: TRBJ2-6
V: TRBV27
CDR3: CASSLLSGANVLTF

J: TRBJ2-1
V: TRBV24-1
CDR3: CATSDPGWRGQFF

J: TRBJ1-3
V: TRBV5-4
CDR3: CASSLAAGSSGNTIYF

J: TRBJ2-7
V: TRBV6-2/TRBV6-3
CDR3: CASSSTGTSGRYEQYF

J: TRBJ1-1
V: TRBV7-9
CDR3: CASSLLAEAFF

J: TRBJ2-2
V: TRBV6-1
CDR3: CASKRTGGSTGELFF

J: TRBJ2-3
V: TRBV5-1
CDR3: CASSLVAFLGTDTQYF

J: TRBJ1-1
V: TRBV2
CDR3: CASRDRTGRSAEAFF

J: TRBJ2-7
V: TRBV5-5
CDR3: CASSLPGTGIYEQYF

J: TRBJ2-7
V: TRBV4-3
CDR3: CASSRGTDTYEQYF

J: TRBJ1-1
V: TRBV25-1
CDR3: CASGRGLGNTEAFF

J: TRBJ2-2
V: TRBV3-1
CDR3: CASSQGLATGELFF

J: TRBJ1-3
V: TRBV3-1
CDR3: CASSQDRRGFGNTIYF

J: TRBJ1-5
V: TRBV20-1
CDR3: CSASRGQFNQPQHF

J: TRBJ1-6
V: TRBV11-1
CDR3: CASSLMEPGPLSSYNSPLHF

J: TRBJ1-2
V: TRBV7-6
CDR3: CASSRLGSYGYTF

J: TRBJ1-2
V: TRBV5-1
CDR3: CASSVKGDGYTF

J: TRBJ2-3
V: TRBV6-1
CDR3: CASRIAGPTDTQYF

J: TRBJ2-5
V: TRBV20-1
CDR3: CSARDPGTGMETQYF

J: TRBJ2-7
V: TRBV27
CDR3: CASSLGTFPVEQYF

J: TRBJ2-1
V: TRBV7-2
CDR3: CASSPRGGHSYNEQFF

J: TRBJ1-1
V: TRBV5-1
CDR3: CASSIQTGMNTEAFF

J: TRBJ1-5
V: TRBV5-1
CDR3: CASSLAWDRSRPQHF

J: TRBJ2-1
V: TRBV24-1
CDR3: CATSGASPGNEQFF

J: TRBJ2-1
V: TRBV11-2
CDR3: CASSLRPATTDYNEQFF

J: TRBJ1-5
V: TRBV30
CDR3: CAWSRGHGQPQHF

J: TRBJ2-7
V: TRBV7-6
CDR3: CASSQGQGGNEQYF

J: TRBJ2-1
V: TRBV20-1
CDR3: CSAPSAGGSDNEQFF

J: TRBJ2-1
V: TRBV20-1
CDR3: CSARGASGGLNEQFF

J: TRBJ2-5
V: TRBV4-3
CDR3: CASSQGGQGMGETQYF

J: TRBJ2-7
V: TRBV5-1
CDR3: CASSWTTGDEQYF

J: TRBJ1-1
V: TRBV6-5
CDR3: CAIAPRMNTEAFF

J: TRBJ2-1
V: TRBV25-1
CDR3: CASSGHNEQFF

J: TRBJ2-3
V: TRBV12-3/TRBV12-4
CDR3: CASSFERGDTDTQYF

J: TRBJ2-5
V: TRBV10-3
CDR3: CAISERETQYF

J: TRBJ2-7
V: TRBV7-9
CDR3: CASSPTGGRGEQYF

J: TRBJ1-3
V: TRBV4-1
CDR3: CASSQDSRLSGNTIYF

J: TRBJ1-2
V: TRBV28
CDR3: CATPGPGVGGYTF

J: TRBJ2-1
V: TRBV7-2
CDR3: CASVPGGLTYNEQFF

J: TRBJ1-1
V: TRBV7-2
CDR3: CASSFRGPGSNTEAFF

J: TRBJ2-3
V: TRBV19
CDR3: CASSNLRRGQAVADTQYF

J: TRBJ1-1
V: TRBV5-4
CDR3: CASSLVGSNTEAFF